One and the same sample provided the 11 T cell receptor beta chains below, sequenced in a study of EBV T-cell therapy then PD-1 blockade in nasopharyngeal carcinoma. For these TCRs, the target antigens are not known. Stated treatment: AdE1-LMPpoly-expanded autologous EBV-specific T-cell therapy followed by anti-PD-1 nivolumab. Data came from immunoSEQ multiplex PCR; TCRdb stores just in-frame clones and leaves some out. The data show 24,000 or so clones, with approximately 84% seen just once and 25% to 35% held by the top ten. The input for sequencing was CD8+ T cells from blood, taken at approximately day 62 from a patient whose treatment included autologous EBV-specific T cells and nivolumab. The receptors stem from a man in his forties with nasopharyngeal carcinoma.

The gene calls are TRBV7-3 and TRBJ2-7, with 12 bases identical to TRBD2. The CDR3 covers 18 residues. Trimming removed 5 bases from V and 3 bases from J; junction bases left unmatched: 14. The germline V gene encodes CDR1 SGHTA and CDR2 FQGTGA. CDR3 region: CASSLGPSGGEPFYEQYF. CDR3 in DNA: TGTGCCAGCAGCCTCGGACCTAGCGGGGGGGAGCCCTTCTACGAGCAGTACTTC.

The chain couples TRBV6-2 or TRBV6-3 to TRBJ2-2; the D call may be TRBD1 or TRBD2 (5 bases each). Looked up from germline, CDR1 is MNHEY and CDR2 is SVGEGT. Trimming pared 5 bases from V and 2 bases from J, leaving 12 bases between. CDR3 length: 15 residues. The CDR3: CASSPGTSNTGELFF. CDR3 nucleotides: TGTGCCAGCAGTCCCGGGACCTCTAACACCGGGGAGCTGTTTTTT.

The rearrangement links TRBV14 to TRBJ2-4; 8 positions agree with TRBD2. Germline assignment: CDR1 SGHDN and CDR2 FVKESK. The CDR3 totals 16 residues. With 1 base clipped from V and 1 base from J, the junction kept 3 bases outside the gene matches. CDR3: CASSQAGGAAKNIQYF. CDR3 sequence (DNA): TGTGCCAGCAGCCAAGCCGGGGGGGCTGCCAAAAACATTCAGTACTTC.

The rearrangement links TRBV6-4 to TRBJ2-2; 9 nucleotides line up with TRBD1. The germline V gene encodes CDR1 MRHNA and CDR2 SNTAGT. The CDR3 is made up of 14 amino acids. J gave up 4 bases and V 3 bases, and 0 bases lay outside the gene matches. As DNA, the CDR3 is TGTGCCAGCAGTGAGGGACAGGGCACCGGGGAGCTGTTTTTT. Translating it yields CASSEGQGTGELFF.

The chain joins TRBV5-4 to TRBJ2-7; 9 nucleotides match TRBD1. This CDR3 is built from 15 residues. Germline lookup yields CDR1 SGHNT and CDR2 YYREEE (reference sequence). The V gene end was trimmed by 4 bases and the J gene end by 0 bases; junction bases not matched to a gene: 5. The CDR3 protein is CASSLGQGISYEQYF. Written as DNA, the CDR3 is TGTGCCAGCAGCCTAGGACAGGGGATCTCCTACGAGCAGTACTTC. The whole variable domain, remainder taken from reference TRBV5-4 and TRBJ2-7, is ETGVTQSPTHLIKTRGQQVTLRCSSQSGHNTVSWYQQALGQGPQFIFQYYREEENGRGNFPPRFSGLQFPNYSSELNVNALELDDSALYLCASSLGQGISYEQYFGPGTRLTVT.

V gene TRBV29-1 combines with J gene TRBJ2-2; maybe TRBD2 (6 bases). From germline, CDR1 is SQVTM and CDR2 ANQGSEA. This CDR3 spans 14 amino acids. V was pared by 4 bases and J by 5 bases, with 14 bases between. As DNA, the CDR3 is TGCAGCGTTGGGCAGGCGGGGAGTACCGGGGAGCTGTTTTTT. Encoded protein: CSVGQAGSTGELFF.

The chain combines TRBV2 with TRBJ2-7, with D perhaps matching TRBD2 (6 bases). The V gene's germline CDR1 is SNHLY and CDR2 FYNNEI. The V end lost 4 bases, the J end lost 3 bases, and 10 bases lay between the germline ends. The length of the CDR3 is 13 residues. CDR3 amino acids: CASSGGKNYEQYF. The CDR3, as DNA: TGTGCCAGCAGTGGCGGGAAAAACTACGAGCAGTACTTC. Drawing the rest from reference TRBV2 and TRBJ2-7, the complete variable domain is EPEVTQTPSHQVTQMGQEVILRCVPISNHLYFYWYRQILGQKVEFLVSFYNNEISEKSEIFDDQFSVERPDGSNFTLKIRSTKLEDSAMYFCASSGGKNYEQYFGPGTRLTVT.

V and J are TRBV29-1 and TRBJ1-2; TRBD1 might be the D (6 bases). The CDR3 extends over 12 amino acids. Germline V CDR1 and CDR2: SQVTM, ANQGSEA. V lost 0 bases to trimming and J lost 5 bases, with 7 bases between them. CDR3 bases: TGCAGCGTTGAAGACAGGGGATATGGCTACACCTTC. It translates to CSVEDRGYGYTF.

The chain combines TRBV5-6 with TRBJ1-2; maybe TRBD1 (6 bases). The CDR3 runs 13 residues. V gave up 4 bases and J gave up 4 bases, with 11 bases separating them. Germline V gene data show CDR1 as SGHDT and CDR2 as YYEEEE. CDR3 sequence (DNA): TGTGCCAGCAGCCTACAGGGTTCCTATGGCTACACCTTC. Translating it yields CASSLQGSYGYTF.

The chain recombines TRBV7-9 with TRBJ1-3; 7 bases align to TRBD1. Trimming removed 5 bases from V and 3 bases from J; junction bases left unmatched: 13. CDR3 length equals 17 residues. Germline V gives CDR1 SEHNR, CDR2 FQNEAQ (reference sequence). The DNA of the CDR3 is TGTGCCAGCAGCCTGACAGGGTTCCCACTCGGTGGAAACACCATATATTTT. It translates to CASSLTGFPLGGNTIYF.

This clone was observed a few times. V gene TRBV4-2 combines with J gene TRBJ1-3; a weak D match, TRBD1 (5 bases). Trimming took off 1 base at V and 3 bases at J, with 10 bases between the two ends. The CDR3 length is 15 residues. Germline V gene lookup returns CDR1 LGHNA and CDR2 YNFKEQ. As DNA, the CDR3 is TGTGCCAGCAGCCAAGCCAGGGAAGGTGGAAACACCATATATTTT. This encodes CASSQAREGGNTIYF.